A single sample is the source of the 9 T cell receptor beta chains below, sequenced in a study of CD8 T cells in ankylosing spondylitis. Each CDR3 protein is one row after TCRdb ran MiXCR on the 5' RACE reads. The data hold some 200,000 distinct CDR3 sequences, with more than 10% observed a single time. Sequenced sample: blood, either unsorted or a sorted T cell fraction (not recorded which). All receptors derive from a male donor with ankylosing spondylitis or in good health (not recorded which).

This clonotype showed up just a few times. The CDR3 loop is CASSSAGGDGYTF. CDR3 DNA sequence: TGCGCCAGCAGCTCGGCTGGGGGCGATGGCTACACCTTC. The chain joins TRBV5-1 to TRBJ1-2; possible D gene TRBD1, 6 bases. CDR3 length: 13 residues. CDR1 is SGHRS and CDR2 is YFSETQ in the germline V gene. The V gene lost 3 bases and the J gene lost 6 bases, with 12 bases spanning the gap.

This clonotype occurred many times. This chain uses TRBV15 with TRBJ2-3; D may correspond to TRBD1 or TRBD2 (6 bases each). Germline CDR1 LNHNV, CDR2 YYDKDF (reference sequence). The CDR3 is 14 residues long. Trimming cost V 7 bases and J 2 bases, with 13 bases left between them. DNA of the CDR3: TGTGCCACCAAGGGGGGCTCGCACACAGATACGCAGTATTTT. Translated, it gives CATKGGSHTDTQYF. Supplemented by reference TRBV15 and TRBJ2-3, the full variable domain reads DAMVIQNPRYQVTQFGKPVTLSCSQTLNHNVMYWYQQKSSQAPKLLFHYYDKDFNNEADTPDNFQSRRPNTSFCFLDIRSPGLGDTAMYLCATKGGSHTDTQYFGPGTRLTVL.

CDR3 residues: CASSRAGGPDTQYF. CDR3 sequence (DNA): TGCGCCAGCAGTCGAGCGGGGGGGCCAGATACGCAGTATTTT. The rearrangement joins TRBV10-2 to TRBJ2-3, with 10 positions matching TRBD2. The V gene end was trimmed by 5 bases and the J gene end by 4 bases; junction bases not matched to a gene: 3. The length of the CDR3 is 14 residues. Per the germline V gene, CDR1 is WSHSY and CDR2 is SAAADI.

This clonotype was observed a few times. The chain employs TRBV19 and TRBJ1-4; D gene unclear. Trimming shortened V by 8 bases and J by 0 bases, and 7 bases separated the two germline ends. Germline-derived CDR1 and CDR2 are LNHDA and SQIVND (reference sequence). The CDR3 spans 13 residues. The DNA for the CDR3 is TGTGCCAGTCAGTATGCAACTAATGAAAAACTGTTTTTT. This translates into CASQYATNEKLFF.

This clonotype was seen more than once but under ten times. V gene TRBV28 combines with J gene TRBJ2-3; 9 bases agree with TRBD2. In germline, CDR1 is MDHEN, CDR2 SYDVKM. This CDR3 is 18 amino acids long. V gave up 6 bases and J gave up 0 bases; unmatched junction bases: 13. The CDR3 bases are TGTGCCAGCAGAGGTTTGGCGGGAGGGCCCAATAGCACAGATACGCAGTATTTT. Protein sequence: CASRGLAGGPNSTDTQYF.

This clonotype was counted at least ten times. The gene calls are TRBV5-1 and TRBJ1-1, with D perhaps TRBD1 (6 bases). CDR1 is SGHRS and CDR2 is YFSETQ in the germline V gene. This CDR3 contains 13 residues. V was shortened by 4 bases and J by 4 bases, with 11 bases between the two germline ends. CDR3 coding DNA: TGCGCCAGCAGCATCGGGGGCTTCACTGAAGCTTTCTTT. It specifies CASSIGGFTEAFF.

This clonotype was picked up a small number of times. This sequence joins TRBV29-1 and TRBJ1-2, with TRBD1 matching 8 bases. The germline V gene has CDR1 SQVTM and CDR2 ANQGSEA. This CDR3 region has 13 residues. With 6 bases clipped from V and 3 bases from J, the junction kept 6 bases outside the gene matches. The CDR3 loop is CSVGVTGDYGYTF. CDR3 sequence (DNA): TGCAGCGTGGGTGTGACAGGGGACTATGGCTACACCTTC.

V usage is TRBV30 and J usage is TRBJ2-1, with 10 bases aligning to TRBD2. Germline CDR1 is GTSNPN and CDR2 is SVGIG (reference sequence). This CDR3 contains 14 residues. Germline trimming cut 0 bases from V and 8 bases from J; bases unmatched to any gene: 4. The CDR3 protein is CAWSVPSGSHEQFF. The CDR3 region has the DNA TGTGCCTGGAGTGTCCCTAGCGGGAGTCATGAGCAGTTCTTC.

This clonotype has a count of ten or more. V is TRBV4-1 and J is TRBJ2-5, with D perhaps TRBD2 (7 bases). CDR1 is MGHRA, CDR2 YSYEKL, per germline. Trimming stripped 3 bases from V and 3 bases from J, with 17 bases between. The CDR3 loop spans 16 amino acids. The CDR3 DNA is TGCGCCAGCAGCCAGGGGGGAGGGGGGGAAAAAGAGACCCAGTACTTC. It yields the protein CASSQGGGGEKETQYF.